Following are 15 T cell receptor beta chains from one sample sequenced in a study of early T cells in non-severe SARS-CoV-2 infection listed by TCRdb under 2021. Libraries were made using 5' RACE. The listed sequencing device is NextSeq 500. Starting from the raw public reads, TCRdb applied fastp trimming at Q25, assembled clones with MiXCR and retained in-frame beta chains. CDR3 protein sequences are deduplicated, and each keeps its most common genes and DNA. The sample table contains approximately 35,000 distinct CDR3 sequences; only one count was recorded for less than 5.5% of them. The top ten clones comprise around an eighth of the sample. Sequenced input: whole blood. All receptors derive from an adult who was a healthcare worker with PCR-confirmed SARS-CoV-2 infection or an uninfected control (not recorded which).

This clonotype has only a few counts. The chain is built from TRBV6-6 and TRBJ2-7, with D perhaps matching TRBD1 (5 bases). The CDR3 runs to 14 residues. The ends were cut back, 2 bases at V and 5 bases at J, with 13 bases in the middle. Germline CDR1 reads MNHNY; CDR2 reads SVGAGI (reference sequence). The CDR3 nucleotides read TGTGCCAGCAGTTACCCCGCGACAGAAAACGAGCAGTACTTC. Residues: CASSYPATENEQYF.

J is TRBJ2-3 and V is TRBV7-8; 10 bases are shared with TRBD1. The length of the CDR3 is 18 residues. V shed 1 base, J shed 2 bases, and the junction held 9 bases outside the gene matches. Germline V gene lookup returns CDR1 SGHVS and CDR2 FQNEAQ. CDR3 amino acids: CASSLVGGTGEYTDTQYF. CDR3 nucleotide sequence: TGTGCCAGCAGCTTAGTAGGGGGGACAGGGGAATACACAGATACGCAGTATTTT.

This chain uses TRBV19 with TRBJ1-5, with 7 positions matching TRBD1. Germline lookup yields CDR1 LNHDA and CDR2 SQIVND (reference sequence). After removal of 8 bases from V and 6 bases from J, the junction contained 7 bases not matched to a gene. The CDR3 is 13 amino acids. CDR3 coding DNA: TGTGCCAGTGAGGTGACAGGGAGTCAGCCCCAGCATTTT. Protein product: CASEVTGSQPQHF.

This clonotype showed up just a few times. V usage is TRBV12-3 or TRBV12-4 and J usage is TRBJ1-1; D call uncertain. The CDR3 loop spans 13 amino acids. Trimming removed 6 bases at V and 4 bases at J, with 12 bases between. CDR3 sequence reads: CASRLDSGTEAFF. CDR3 nucleotide sequence: TGTGCCAGCAGACTAGATAGTGGCACTGAAGCTTTCTTT.

Only a few counts were recorded for this clonotype. This rearrangement joins TRBV20-1 to TRBJ2-5; 7 nucleotides match TRBD2. V shed 1 base and J 5 bases; nucleotides not matched to a gene: 7. Germline lookup yields CDR1 DFQATT and CDR2 SNEGSKA (reference sequence). The CDR3 consists of 14 residues. The CDR3 DNA follows: TGCAGTGCTAGAGCCACTAGCGTGAGGGAGACCCAGTACTTC. Amino acids: CSARATSVRETQYF.

This clonotype was observed many times. The gene calls are TRBV19 and TRBJ2-5; perhaps D is TRBD1 or TRBD2 (5 bases each). Germline lookup yields CDR1 LNHDA and CDR2 SQIVND (reference sequence). This CDR3 has 15 amino acids. V was cut by 5 bases and J by 4 bases, with 17 bases left in between. Here the CDR3 reads CASSSLRGRRETQYF. CDR3 DNA sequence: TGTGCCAGTAGTTCTCTGAGGGGTCGGCGAGAGACCCAGTACTTC.

The chain links TRBV5-6 to TRBJ2-7; possibly TRBD2 for D (5 bases). Trimming pared 5 bases from V and 0 bases from J, leaving 18 bases between. The CDR3 contains 16 residues. The germline CDR1 and CDR2 sequences are SGHDT and YYEEEE. CDR3 loop: CASRSRRALSSYEQYF. The CDR3 nucleotides are TGTGCCAGCAGATCCCGGCGGGCTTTAAGCTCCTACGAGCAGTACTTC.

This clonotype was seen many times. V and J are TRBV6-2 or TRBV6-3 and TRBJ1-2; no clear D. Trimming shortened V by 8 bases and J by 2 bases, and 9 bases separated the two germline ends. The CDR3 extends over 12 amino acids. CDR1 and CDR2 from the germline V gene are MNHEY and SVGEGT. CDR3 coding DNA: TGTGCCAGCCACGACCCAAACTATGGCTACACCTTC. It is translated as CASHDPNYGYTF.

This clonotype was counted at least ten times. This rearrangement joins TRBV5-1 to TRBJ1-1; 7 nucleotides line up with TRBD1. Germline CDR1 SGHRS, CDR2 YFSETQ. V lost 0 bases and J lost 5; bases outside the gene matches: 7. The CDR3 has 15 residues. The CDR3: CASSLGQGSRTEAFF. DNA of the CDR3: TGCGCCAGCAGCTTGGGACAGGGTTCGCGGACTGAAGCTTTCTTT.

The table lists this clonotype with many counts. The rearrangement links TRBV12-3 or TRBV12-4 to TRBJ1-1, with TRBD1 identical over 11 bases. The J segment lost 10 bases and the V segment lost 8 bases, leaving 9 bases of the junction unmatched. The CDR3 totals 13 residues. CDR3 in amino acids: CASRGQGAIGAFF. In DNA, the CDR3 is TGTGCCAGCCGCGGACAGGGGGCGATTGGAGCTTTCTTT.

Ten or more counts support this clonotype. The chain joins TRBV9 to TRBJ2-7; D is unresolved. The V end lost 0 bases, the J end lost 5 bases, and 12 bases lay between the germline ends. Germline CDR1 and CDR2: SGDLS and YYNGEE. The CDR3 totals 14 residues. CDR3 nucleotides: TGTGCCAGCAGCGTAGACGGTGCCGTCCACGAGCAGTACTTC. This sequence encodes CASSVDGAVHEQYF.

This clonotype was found many times. The J gene is TRBJ2-5, the V gene TRBV9; TRBD2 aligns across 11 bases. The CDR3 runs 17 residues. The junction had 7 bases not matched to a gene; V was cut back by 0 bases and J by 3 bases. Germline lookup yields CDR1 SGDLS and CDR2 YYNGEE. CDR3 nucleotides: TGTGCCAGCAGCGTAGGGGCTAGCGGGGGGATGGAAGAGACCCAGTACTTC. Translation: CASSVGASGGMEETQYF.

This clonotype was picked up a small number of times. This sequence joins TRBV12-3 or TRBV12-4 and TRBJ1-3, with D uncertain. The ends were cut back, 3 bases at V and 4 bases at J, with 4 bases in the middle. The CDR3 is made up of 12 amino acids. The CDR3 loop reads CASSLQGNTIYF. CDR3 DNA sequence: TGTGCCAGCAGTTTGCAGGGAAACACCATATATTTT.

This chain connects TRBV6-1 to TRBJ2-1, with D perhaps TRBD2 (6 bases). Looked up from germline, CDR1 is MNHNS and CDR2 is SASEGT. This CDR3 has 17 amino acids. V gave up 2 bases and J gave up 0 bases, with 14 bases separating them. The CDR3 DNA sequence: TGTGCCAGCAGTGAATTTCCACGGGGGAGCTCCTACAATGAGCAGTTCTTC. Its translation is CASSEFPRGSSYNEQFF.

This clonotype has at least ten counts. This rearrangement joins TRBV11-2 to TRBJ2-1, with a tentative D call TRBD1 (6 bases). Germline lookup yields CDR1 SGHAT and CDR2 FQNNGV. The ends were cut back, 5 bases at V and 10 bases at J, with 9 bases in the middle. This CDR3 contains 11 residues. CDR3 in DNA: TGTGCCAGCAGCCCAGGGGTCGAGCAGTTCTTC. Its protein product is CASSPGVEQFF.